One sample yielded the 29 T cell receptor beta chains listed below, sequenced in a study of CD8+ T cells in alopecia areata. cDNA prepared by RNA extraction and subsequent reverse transcription served as the template for sequencing. Sequenced by immunoSEQ multiplex PCR; TCRdb stores in-frame clones only, minus some. The sample lists 140,000 to 150,000 clones, about 59% occurring once. The treatment is: oral pan-JAK inhibitor, 5-10 mg twice daily. Sequencing used CD8+ T cells sorted from blood, obtained at week 4, from a patient treated with tofacitinib. The receptors shown here come from a human donor with alopecia areata.

The chain couples TRBV30 to TRBJ2-5, with TRBD2 matching 7 bases. The CDR3 sequence is 14 residues long. After removal of 1 base from V and 2 bases from J, the junction contained 4 bases not matched to a gene. Germline V lookup: CDR1 GTSNPN, CDR2 SVGIG (reference sequence). CDR3 nucleotide sequence: TGTGCCTGGAGTGGGAGGACTAGTCAAGAGACCCAGTACTTC. It codes for CAWSGRTSQETQYF. Full variable domain (missing parts from reference TRBV30 and TRBJ2-5): SQTIHQWPATLVQPVGSPLSLECTVEGTSNPNLYWYRQAAGRGLQLLFYSVGIGQISSEVPQNLSASRPQDRQFILSSKKLLLSDSGFYLCAWSGRTSQETQYFGPGTRLLVL.

The sample holds a few counts of this clone. This chain joins TRBV25-1 and TRBJ2-2; the D is unclear. The ends were cut back, 9 bases at V and 0 bases at J, with 17 bases in the middle. The CDR3 contains 16 residues. From germline, CDR1 is MGHDK and CDR2 SYGVNS. CDR3 loop: CARLISARSNTGELFF. CDR3 nucleotides: TGTGCCAGGCTAATTTCCGCGAGATCGAACACCGGGGAGCTGTTTTTT. The whole variable domain, filled in from reference TRBV25-1 and TRBJ2-2, reads EADIYQTPRYLVIGTGKKITLECSQTMGHDKMYWYQQDPGMELHLIHYSYGVNSTEKGDLSSESTVSRIRTEHFPLTLESARPSHTSQYLCARLISARSNTGELFFGEGSRLTVL.

CDR3 sequence reads: CASSLISTNQPQHF. CDR3 sequence (DNA): TGTGCCAGCAGTTTAATTAGTACTAATCAGCCCCAGCATTTT. The chain couples TRBV27 to TRBJ1-5; D gene ambiguous. Trimming shortened V by 2 bases and J by 4 bases, and 9 bases separated the two germline ends. The CDR3 runs 14 residues. Germline-derived CDR1 and CDR2 are MNHEY and SMNVEV (reference sequence).

V and J are TRBV21-1 and TRBJ2-1; the tabulated D call, TRBD1, remains unverified against the DNA. TRBV21-1 has pseudogene status. The CDR3 consists of 14 residues. This chain's CDR3 is CASSTQGRLNEQFF. In DNA, the CDR3 is TGTGCCAGCAGCACGCAGGGAAGATTGAATGAGCAGTTCTTC.

This chain joins TRBV29-1 and TRBJ2-6; D remains unclear. In germline, CDR1 is SQVTM, CDR2 ANQGSEA. The CDR3 extends over 14 amino acids. The V gene lost 1 base and the J gene lost 4 bases, with 8 bases spanning the gap. Here the CDR3 reads CSVEAAGGANVLTF. In DNA form, the CDR3 reads TGCAGCGTTGAAGCGGCAGGAGGGGCCAACGTCCTGACTTTC.

The chain carries TRBV13 and TRBJ1-1; D call uncertain. The CDR3 spans 13 residues. Germline loops: CDR1 PRHDT, CDR2 FYEKMQ (reference sequence). The V end was cut by 1 base, the J end by 3 bases, with 6 bases between. CDR3 in amino acids: CASSLESDTEAFF. In nucleotides, the CDR3 is TGTGCCAGCAGCTTAGAATCGGACACTGAAGCTTTCTTT.

The chain links TRBV4-1 to TRBJ1-1, with D maybe TRBD1 (6 bases). This CDR3 comprises 16 residues. Looked up from germline, CDR1 is MGHRA and CDR2 is YSYEKL. V lost 2 bases to trimming and J lost 1 base, with 14 bases between them. The CDR3 here is CASSQYARGGNTEAFF. DNA of the CDR3: TGCGCCAGCAGCCAATATGCGAGAGGGGGGAACACTGAAGCTTTCTTT.

The V and J genes are TRBV13 and TRBJ1-2, with a weak D call TRBD1 (6 bases). Germline CDR1 is PRHDT and CDR2 is FYEKMQ (reference sequence). The CDR3 loop spans 14 amino acids. Trimming shortened V by 4 bases and J by 2 bases, and 11 bases separated the two germline ends. The CDR3 sequence is CASSSVTGNYGYTF. CDR3 in DNA: TGTGCCAGCAGCTCCGTTACAGGGAACTATGGCTACACCTTC.

V gene TRBV9 combines with J gene TRBJ1-1, with TRBD1 as a possible D gene (5 bases). Germline V lookup: CDR1 SGDLS, CDR2 YYNGEE. V was clipped by 3 bases and J by 1 base, with 7 bases between them. CDR3 length equals 13 residues. CDR3 residues: CASSAGQNTEAFF. For the CDR3, the DNA is TGTGCCAGCAGCGCCGGACAGAACACTGAAGCTTTCTTT.

The V call is TRBV27, the J call TRBJ2-1; D unresolved. V lost 5 bases and J 5 bases, leaving 13 bases between the germline ends. The CDR3 covers 14 residues. Germline-derived CDR1 and CDR2 are MNHEY and SMNVEV (reference sequence). The CDR3 nucleotides are TGTGCCAGCAGTACAGACTGGCAGGACAATGAGCAGTTCTTC. It encodes CASSTDWQDNEQFF.

The rearrangement joins TRBV27 to TRBJ2-1; 8 nucleotides agree with TRBD2. The CDR3 totals 15 residues. V dropped 2 bases and J dropped 1; count of bases not matched to a gene: 1. The germline CDR1 and CDR2 sequences are MNHEY and SMNVEV (reference sequence). CDR3 residues: CASSLAGGSYNEQFF. The CDR3 DNA reads TGTGCCAGCAGTTTAGCGGGGGGTTCCTACAATGAGCAGTTCTTC.

The V call is TRBV30, the J call TRBJ2-7; D is unclear. Germline CDR1 and CDR2: GTSNPN and SVGIG (reference sequence). Trimming took off 2 bases at V and 6 bases at J, with 8 bases between the two ends. CDR3 length equals 11 residues. Here the CDR3 DNA reads TGTGCCTGGAGTATTGGCCCCGAGCAGTACTTC. It specifies CAWSIGPEQYF.

For this clone: This sample includes further DNA sequences coding for the same CDR3. This rearrangement joins TRBV29-1 to TRBJ2-2, with D possibly being TRBD1 or TRBD2 (6 bases each). The V end was cut by 3 bases, the J end by 2 bases, with 7 bases between. CDR3 length equals 13 residues. Germline lookup yields CDR1 SQVTM and CDR2 ANQGSEA. The CDR3 bases are TGCAGCGTTGAGGGGGGCAACACCGGGGAGCTGTTTTTT. It codes for CSVEGGNTGELFF.

By frequency in the sample, this clone is medium-sized. The rearrangement uses TRBV6-6 and TRBJ1-4; no definite D call. V lost 5 bases, J lost 0 bases, and 7 bases lay in between. The germline V gene encodes CDR1 MNHNY and CDR2 SVGAGI (reference sequence). This CDR3 contains 14 residues. CDR3 in amino acids: CASSLVTTNEKLFF. CDR3 in DNA: TGTGCCAGCAGTCTTGTTACAACTAATGAAAAACTGTTTTTT.

This rearrangement joins TRBV5-4 to TRBJ2-2, with D perhaps TRBD2 (5 bases). Germline V CDR1 and CDR2: SGHNT, YYREEE (reference sequence). This CDR3 is 15 amino acids long. The V gene lost 3 bases and the J gene lost 4 bases, with 13 bases spanning the gap. The CDR3 coding sequence is TGTGCCAGCAGCTCGTTAGCGTCGGGCACCGGGGAGCTGTTTTTT. This sequence encodes CASSSLASGTGELFF.

This clone turned up a few times. The chain recombines TRBV5-6 with TRBJ2-1; D remains ambiguous. Trimming shortened V by 1 base and J by 7 bases, and 3 bases separated the two germline ends. Per germline, CDR1 SGHDT and CDR2 YYEEEE. CDR3 length: 11 amino acids. The DNA of the CDR3 is TGTGCCAGCAGCTTGAAAAATGAGCAGTTCTTC. It codes for CASSLKNEQFF.

CDR3 DNA sequence: TGTGCCAGCAGCTTAGCGCAAAGACCCCGGGAAGATACGCAGTATTTT. Its translation is CASSLAQRPREDTQYF. The rearrangement links TRBV7-9 to TRBJ2-3; maybe TRBD2 (5 bases). CDR3 length: 16 residues. Per germline, CDR1 SEHNR and CDR2 FQNEAQ (reference sequence). Trimming removed 0 bases at V and 5 bases at J, with 15 bases between.

This clone has only a few counts. The chain has TRBV6-5 and TRBJ2-1; 14 nucleotides match TRBD2. Per the germline V gene, CDR1 is MNHEY and CDR2 is SVGAGI. V shed 4 bases and J 8 bases; nucleotides not matched to a gene: 7. The CDR3 consists of 16 residues. The CDR3 bases are TGTGCCAGCAGTTTGGGACTAGCGGGGGAACGCGATGAGCAGTTCTTC. Its protein product is CASSLGLAGERDEQFF.

V and J are TRBV13 and TRBJ2-2; D gene ambiguous. Trimming left V 4 bases short and J 4 bases short, with 7 bases between. Germline V gene data show CDR1 as PRHDT and CDR2 as FYEKMQ (reference sequence). The CDR3 loop spans 13 amino acids. The CDR3 DNA follows: TGTGCCAGCAGCTCGTGGGGCACCGGGGAGCTGTTTTTT. Protein: CASSSWGTGELFF.

The chain couples TRBV30 to TRBJ2-1; tentatively, D is TRBD2 (6 bases). CDR1 and CDR2 (germline): GTSNPN, SVGIG (reference sequence). The CDR3 spans 14 residues. The V and J ends lost 4 bases and 0 bases respectively, with 10 bases between them. CDR3 sequence: CAWNGGASYNEQFF. CDR3 DNA: TGTGCCTGGAACGGCGGGGCCTCCTACAATGAGCAGTTCTTC.

This chain connects TRBV10-3 to TRBJ2-5; unclear D gene. This CDR3 spans 14 amino acids. The V gene lost 0 bases and the J gene lost 6 bases, with 11 bases spanning the gap. Germline loops: CDR1 ENHRY, CDR2 SYGVKD. The CDR3 protein is CAISESTDTKTQYF. CDR3 nucleotide sequence: TGTGCCATCAGTGAGTCGACCGATACAAAGACCCAGTACTTC.

This clone was seen a handful of times. The chain links TRBV29-1 to TRBJ2-2, with D uncertain. CDR1 is SQVTM, CDR2 ANQGSEA, per germline. V dropped 4 bases and J dropped 6 bases, with 9 bases sitting between them. The CDR3 has 12 amino acids. The CDR3 region is CSVGIEPGELFF. DNA of the CDR3: TGCAGCGTTGGGATTGAGCCCGGGGAGCTGTTTTTT.

The chain recombines TRBV5-4 with TRBJ2-1, with 7 bases identical to TRBD2. The CDR3 sequence is 14 residues long. With 8 bases clipped from V and 7 bases from J, the junction kept 12 bases outside the gene matches. Per germline, CDR1 SGHNT and CDR2 YYREEE (reference sequence). CDR3 nucleotides: TGTGCCAGTCAAACGGGGGGACGGGTGAATGAGCAGTTCTTC. Amino acid sequence: CASQTGGRVNEQFF.

In regard to this clone: At the DNA level, this CDR3 is encoded by other sequences in the same sample as well. This chain links TRBV5-5 with TRBJ2-5; D call uncertain. There are 14 residues in the CDR3. V was shortened by 2 bases and J by 1 base, with 9 bases between the two germline ends. In germline, CDR1 is SGHKS, CDR2 YYEKEE (reference sequence). CDR3 sequence: CASSFGDRQETQYF. As DNA, the CDR3 is TGTGCCAGCAGCTTTGGGGATCGCCAAGAGACCCAGTACTTC.

This clone was counted between two and nine times. This chain connects TRBV11-2 to TRBJ2-2; possibly TRBD1 or TRBD2 for D (5 bases each). The germline V gene encodes CDR1 SGHAT and CDR2 FQNNGV. Trimming left V 2 bases short and J 4 bases short, with 11 bases between. This CDR3 spans 15 amino acids. The CDR3: CASSLSGPATGELFF. CDR3 DNA sequence: TGTGCCAGCAGCTTATCGGGGCCAGCCACCGGGGAGCTGTTTTTT. The full variable domain, in which reference TRBV11-2 and TRBJ2-2 provide the parts outside the CDR3, is EAGVAQSPRYKIIEKRQSVAFWCNPISGHATLYWYQQILGQGPKLLIQFQNNGVVDDSQLPKDRFSAERLKGVDSTLKIQPAKLEDSAVYLCASSLSGPATGELFFGEGSRLTVL.

This chain joins TRBV29-1 and TRBJ2-7, with 8 bases identical to TRBD2. Per germline, CDR1 SQVTM and CDR2 ANQGSEA. This CDR3 region has 13 residues. V lost 6 bases to trimming and J lost 4 bases; unmatched junction nucleotides: 8. The CDR3 nucleotides read TGCAGCGTCGTAGCGGGGTTTCATTACGAGCAGTACTTC. It specifies CSVVAGFHYEQYF.

This rearrangement joins TRBV11-2 to TRBJ2-1; tentatively, D is TRBD1 (6 bases). The CDR3 loop spans 15 amino acids. Germline CDR1 SGHAT, CDR2 FQNNGV. V gave up 1 base and J gave up 16 bases, with 23 bases separating them. The CDR3 DNA reads as TGTGCCAGCAGCTTAGGGCGCATTCTGGACAAGGGGGATTTCTTC. It translates to CASSLGRILDKGDFF.

This clone has just a few counts. The CDR3 coding sequence is TGCGCCAGCAGCCAAGAGTGGGGTGGGGAGCTGTTTTTT. Translating it yields CASSQEWGGELFF. The J gene is TRBJ2-2, the V gene TRBV4-3, with unresolved D. The V gene lost 0 bases and the J gene lost 8 bases, with 7 bases spanning the gap. The CDR3 extends over 13 amino acids. Germline CDR1 and CDR2: LGHNA and YSLEER.

V and J are TRBV4-1 and TRBJ1-5, with no clear D. The length of the CDR3 is 13 residues. V dropped 2 bases and J dropped 7 bases, with 9 bases sitting between them. Germline loops: CDR1 MGHRA, CDR2 YSYEKL. The CDR3 sequence: CASSQRGAQPQHF. CDR3 DNA sequence: TGCGCCAGCAGCCAACGGGGTGCCCAGCCCCAGCATTTT.